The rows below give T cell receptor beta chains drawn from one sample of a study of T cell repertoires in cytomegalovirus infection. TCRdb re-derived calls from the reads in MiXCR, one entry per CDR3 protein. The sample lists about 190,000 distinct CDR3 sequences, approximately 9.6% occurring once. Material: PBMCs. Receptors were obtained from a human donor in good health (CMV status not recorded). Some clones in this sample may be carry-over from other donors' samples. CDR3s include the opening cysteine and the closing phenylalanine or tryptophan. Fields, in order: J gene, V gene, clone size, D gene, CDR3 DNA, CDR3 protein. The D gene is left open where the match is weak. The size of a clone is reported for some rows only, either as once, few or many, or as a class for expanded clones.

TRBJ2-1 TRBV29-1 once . TGCAGCGCCGGTGGGCGGGTGGAACGTAGTGAGCAGTTCTTC CSAGGRVERSEQFF
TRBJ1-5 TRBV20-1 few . TGCAGTGCTAGATCACGGACCGGCGGGCCCCAGCATTTT CSARSRTGGPQHF
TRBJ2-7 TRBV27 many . TGTGCCAGCAGTTTATTCACCAACTACGAGCAGTACTTC CASSLFTNYEQYF
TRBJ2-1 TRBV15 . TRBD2 TGTGCCACCAGCAGAGTACCGGGACTAGCGGTAATAAATGAGCAGTTCTTC CATSRVPGLAVINEQFF
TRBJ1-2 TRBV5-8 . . TGTGCCAGCAGCTTAACGGGACGAGACTTCTCGTACCCTAACTATGGCTACACCTTC CASSLTGRDFSYPNYGYTF
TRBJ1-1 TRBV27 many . TGTGCCAGCAGTTTAAGTGAGGGGAGAGGAACTGAAGCTTTCTTT CASSLSEGRGTEAFF
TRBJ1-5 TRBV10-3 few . TGTGCCATCAGGGACGCGAGCGCCAGGGAGCCCCAGCATTTT CAIRDASAREPQHF
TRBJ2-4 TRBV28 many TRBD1 TGTGCCATCTCGGACAGGTTGAACATTCAGTACTTC CAISDRLNIQYF
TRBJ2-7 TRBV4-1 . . TGCGCCAGCAGCCAAGACCCCGGGACCACCACCTACGAGCAGTACTTC CASSQDPGTTTYEQYF
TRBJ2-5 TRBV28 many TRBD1 TGTGCCAGCAGGCGAACAGGGGGCTTGGAGACCCAGTACTTC CASRRTGGLETQYF
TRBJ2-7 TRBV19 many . TGTGCCAGTAGTCCCTGGGCCTCCTACGAGCAGTACTTC CASSPWASYEQYF
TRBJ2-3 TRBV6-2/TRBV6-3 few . TGTGCCAGCAGTTTCATAGGATCCACAGATACGCAGTATTTT CASSFIGSTDTQYF
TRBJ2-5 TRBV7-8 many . TGTGCCAGCAGTTATGACCGACCAAGCGGGCAAGAGACCCAGTACTTC CASSYDRPSGQETQYF